This T cell receptor beta chain was found in a study of cytomegalovirus exposure and HLA in healthy donors. Both 60 Vbeta primers and 13 Jbeta primers went into the PCR. The protocol was immunoSEQ multiplex PCR, while the TCRdb copy is restricted to in-frame clones and leaves out a portion. In the table there are 150,000 to 200,000 clones, around 80% of which are singletons. Concerning this clone: The antigen is not known.

With 6 bases clipped from V and 4 bases from J, the junction kept 6 bases outside the gene matches. The length of the CDR3 is 14 residues. The germline gives CDR1 MDHEN, CDR2 SYDVKM. Study-level findings and limits: It emerged from a later analysis that several of the most significant clusters appeared to be linked to common viral pathogens. Confirmation in vitro established that a few CMV-associated chains were specific for CMV antigens. Other equally common chains were less clonally expanded than HLA-associated TCR beta chains, a later analysis showed.

The V and J genes are TRBV28 and TRBJ1-5; 7 nucleotides match TRBD1. The TCR was taken from a man aged 18 to 35 in good health and CMV-seronegative. Sequencing was done on a sample of PBMCs. The CDR3: CASSNRGTNQPQHF. For the CDR3, the DNA is TGTGCCAGCAGCAACAGGGGCACTAATCAGCCCCAGCATTTT.